A single sample is the source of the 2 T cell receptor beta chains below, sequenced in a study of T cell responses to AZD1222 COVID-19 vaccine listed by TCRdb under 2021. The method behind the library was the immunoSEQ multiplex PCR assay. TCRdb provides this immuneACCESS table in a form limited to in-frame rearrangements. Some clones are lacking; in checked studies, under half of them reflect an unresolved V gene, and why the rest are absent is not known. The sample profile shows 100,000 to 150,000 clones; around 90% of them were found once. The leading ten clones occupy roughly 1.4% of the sample. This specimen's time point label, interpreted: baseline before first vaccination. The starting material was peripheral blood, obtained on day 0 of AZD1222 vaccination. The receptors originated from an adult in good health.

The CDR3 coding sequence is TGTGCCAGCAGCCGAGGGGACAGGGGTACTGAAAAACTGTTTTTT. Amino acids: CASSRGDRGTEKLFF. The rearrangement joins TRBV7-9 to TRBJ1-4, with 10 positions matching TRBD1. Looked up from germline, CDR1 is SEHNR and CDR2 is FQNEAQ (reference sequence). J was trimmed by 7 bases and V by 5 bases; bases with no gene match: 7. The CDR3 loop spans 15 amino acids.

The rearrangement joins TRBV7-4 to TRBJ2-5; the D gene is possibly TRBD1 (6 bases). Germline CDR1 reads SGHVT; CDR2 reads SQSDAQ. The CDR3 is 15 amino acids. Trimming cost V 5 bases and J 1 base, with 14 bases left between them. The CDR3 DNA reads TGTGCCAGCAGCCCGGCCGGACAGCTCCAAGAGACCCAGTACTTC. The encoded protein is CASSPAGQLQETQYF.